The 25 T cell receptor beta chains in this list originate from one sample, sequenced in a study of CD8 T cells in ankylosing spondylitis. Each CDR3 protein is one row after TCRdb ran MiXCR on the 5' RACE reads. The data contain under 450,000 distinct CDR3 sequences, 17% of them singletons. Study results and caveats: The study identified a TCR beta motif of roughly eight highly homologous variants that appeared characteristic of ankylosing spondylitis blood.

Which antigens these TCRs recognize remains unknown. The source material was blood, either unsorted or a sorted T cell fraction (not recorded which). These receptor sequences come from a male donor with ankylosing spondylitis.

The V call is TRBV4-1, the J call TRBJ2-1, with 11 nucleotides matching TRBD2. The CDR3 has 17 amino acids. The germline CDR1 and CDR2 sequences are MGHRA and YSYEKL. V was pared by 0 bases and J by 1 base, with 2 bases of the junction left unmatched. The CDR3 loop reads CASSQETSGGSYNEQFF. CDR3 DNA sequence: TGCGCCAGCAGCCAAGAAACTAGCGGGGGTTCCTACAATGAGCAGTTCTTC.

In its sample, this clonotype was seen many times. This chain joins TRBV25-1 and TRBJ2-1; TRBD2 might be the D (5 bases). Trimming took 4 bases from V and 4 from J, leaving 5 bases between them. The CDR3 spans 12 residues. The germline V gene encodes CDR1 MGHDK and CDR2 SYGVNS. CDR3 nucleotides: TGTGCCAGCAGTGGAGGGTACAATGAGCAGTTCTTC. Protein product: CASSGGYNEQFF.

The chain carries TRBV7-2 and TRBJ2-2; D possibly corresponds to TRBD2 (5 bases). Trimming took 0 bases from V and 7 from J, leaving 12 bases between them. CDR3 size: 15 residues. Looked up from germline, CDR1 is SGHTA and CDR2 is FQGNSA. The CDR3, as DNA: TGTGCCAGCAGCTTAGCGCTAGCTGTTGGCGGGGAGCTGTTTTTT. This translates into CASSLALAVGGELFF.

The CDR3 DNA reads TGCAGTGCTAGTGAGGGACAGGGCTCCTACGAGCAGTACTTC. Amino acid sequence: CSASEGQGSYEQYF. This chain joins TRBV20-1 and TRBJ2-7; 9 bases align to TRBD1. V was pared by 3 bases and J by 0 bases, with 3 bases of the junction left unmatched. Germline V lookup: CDR1 DFQATT, CDR2 SNEGSKA (reference sequence). The CDR3 runs to 14 residues.

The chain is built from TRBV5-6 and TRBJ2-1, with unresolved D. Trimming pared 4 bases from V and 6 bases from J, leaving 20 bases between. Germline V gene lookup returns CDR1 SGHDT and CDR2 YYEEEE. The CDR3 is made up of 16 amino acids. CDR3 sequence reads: CASSGLALQSGNEQFF. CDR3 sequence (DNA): TGTGCCAGCAGCGGGTTAGCTCTGCAATCGGGCAATGAGCAGTTCTTC. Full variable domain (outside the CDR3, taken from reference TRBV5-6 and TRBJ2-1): DAGVTQSPTHLIKTRGQQVTLRCSPKSGHDTVSWYQQALGQGPQFIFQYYEEEERQRGNFPDRFSGHQFPNYSSELNVNALLLGDSALYLCASSGLALQSGNEQFFGPGTRLTVL.

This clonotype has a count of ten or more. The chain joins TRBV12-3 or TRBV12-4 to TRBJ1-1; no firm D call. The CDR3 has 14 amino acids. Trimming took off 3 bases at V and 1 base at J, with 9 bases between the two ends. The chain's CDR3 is CASSLRAANTEAFF. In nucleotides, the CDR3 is TGTGCCAGCAGTTTGCGGGCAGCGAACACTGAAGCTTTCTTT.

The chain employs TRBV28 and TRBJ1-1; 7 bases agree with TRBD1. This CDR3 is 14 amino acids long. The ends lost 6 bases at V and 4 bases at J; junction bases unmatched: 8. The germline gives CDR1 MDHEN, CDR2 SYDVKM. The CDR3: CASSTTGRRTEAFF. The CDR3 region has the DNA TGTGCCAGCAGCACGACAGGGCGTCGCACTGAAGCTTTCTTT.

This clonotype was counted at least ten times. This CDR3 reads CSFSGQYNEQFF. CDR3 in DNA: TGCAGCTTCTCGGGACAGTACAATGAGCAGTTCTTC. The rearrangement joins TRBV29-1 to TRBJ2-1; 7 positions agree with TRBD1. The CDR3 runs to 12 residues. The V segment lost 8 bases and the J segment 4 bases; nucleotides outside the gene matches: 5. CDR1 is SQVTM and CDR2 is ANQGSEA in the germline V gene.

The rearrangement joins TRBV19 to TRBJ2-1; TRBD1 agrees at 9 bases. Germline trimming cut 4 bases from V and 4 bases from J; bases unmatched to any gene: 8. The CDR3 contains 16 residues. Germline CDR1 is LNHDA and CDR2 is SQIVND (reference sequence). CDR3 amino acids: CASSNPGTGQYNEQFF. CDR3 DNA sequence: TGTGCCAGTAGTAACCCCGGGACAGGGCAATACAATGAGCAGTTCTTC.

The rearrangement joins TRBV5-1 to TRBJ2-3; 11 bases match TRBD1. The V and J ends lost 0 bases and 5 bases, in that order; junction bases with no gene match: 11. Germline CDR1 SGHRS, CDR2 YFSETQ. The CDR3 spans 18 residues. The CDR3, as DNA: TGCGCCAGCAGCTTGGACGGGACAGGGGGGAGATTACGAGATACGCAGTATTTT. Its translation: CASSLDGTGGRLRDTQYF.

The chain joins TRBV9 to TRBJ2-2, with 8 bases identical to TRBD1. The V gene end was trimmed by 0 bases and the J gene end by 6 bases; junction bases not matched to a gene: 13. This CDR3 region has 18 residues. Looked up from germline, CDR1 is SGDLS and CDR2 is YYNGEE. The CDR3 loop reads CASSVVPTRTGSSGELFF. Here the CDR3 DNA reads TGTGCCAGCAGCGTAGTTCCGACGAGGACAGGGAGTTCCGGGGAGCTGTTTTTT. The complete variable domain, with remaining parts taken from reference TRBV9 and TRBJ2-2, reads DSGVTQTPKHLITATGQRVTLRCSPRSGDLSVYWYQQSLDQGLQFLIQYYNGEERAKGNILERFSAQQFPDLHSELNLSSLELGDSALYFCASSVVPTRTGSSGELFFGEGSRLTVL.

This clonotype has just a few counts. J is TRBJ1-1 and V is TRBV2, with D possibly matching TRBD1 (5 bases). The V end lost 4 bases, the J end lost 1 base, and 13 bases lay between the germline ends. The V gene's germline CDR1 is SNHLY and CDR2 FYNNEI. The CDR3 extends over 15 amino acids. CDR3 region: CASSVTRQGNTEAFF. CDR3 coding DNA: TGTGCCAGCAGTGTTACTCGGCAGGGGAACACTGAAGCTTTCTTT.

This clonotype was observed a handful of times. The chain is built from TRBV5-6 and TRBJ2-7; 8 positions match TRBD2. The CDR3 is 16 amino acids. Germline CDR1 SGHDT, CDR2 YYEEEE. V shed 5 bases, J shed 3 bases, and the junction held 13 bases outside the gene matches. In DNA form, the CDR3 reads TGTGCCAGCAGGTTCACCGGGGGGGGACGCCTCTACGAGCAGTACTTC. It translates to CASRFTGGGRLYEQYF.

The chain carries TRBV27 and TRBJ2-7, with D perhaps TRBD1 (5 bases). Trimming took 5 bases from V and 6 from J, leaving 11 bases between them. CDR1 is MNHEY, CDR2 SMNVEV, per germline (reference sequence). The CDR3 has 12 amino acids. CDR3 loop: CASSPQGSEQYF. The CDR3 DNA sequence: TGTGCCAGCAGTCCTCAGGGTAGCGAGCAGTACTTC.

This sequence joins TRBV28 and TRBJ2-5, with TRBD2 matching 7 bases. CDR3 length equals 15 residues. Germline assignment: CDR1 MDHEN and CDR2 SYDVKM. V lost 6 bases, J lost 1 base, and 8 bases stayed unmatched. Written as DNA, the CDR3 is TGTGCCAGCAGAACCCAGCGGGGACCCCAAGAGACCCAGTACTTC. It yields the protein CASRTQRGPQETQYF.

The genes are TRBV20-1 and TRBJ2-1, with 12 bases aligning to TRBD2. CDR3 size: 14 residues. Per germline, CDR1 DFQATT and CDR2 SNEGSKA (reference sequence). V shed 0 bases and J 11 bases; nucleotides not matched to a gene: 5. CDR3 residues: CSARDPLAGGQQFF. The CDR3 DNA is TGCAGTGCTAGAGATCCCCTAGCGGGAGGGCAGCAGTTCTTC.

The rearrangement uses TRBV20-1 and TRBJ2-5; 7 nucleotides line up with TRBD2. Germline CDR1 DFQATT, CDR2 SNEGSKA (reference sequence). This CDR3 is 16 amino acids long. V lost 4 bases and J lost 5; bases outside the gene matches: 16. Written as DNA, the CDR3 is TGCAGTGCTATGGTGGGGAGCGGGGTCGAATGGGAGACCCAGTACTTC. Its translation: CSAMVGSGVEWETQYF.

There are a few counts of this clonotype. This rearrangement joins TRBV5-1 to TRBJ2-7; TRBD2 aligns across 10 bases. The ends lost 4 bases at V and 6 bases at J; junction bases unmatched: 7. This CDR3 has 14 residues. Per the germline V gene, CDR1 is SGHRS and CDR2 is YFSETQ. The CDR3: CASSRSSGSLEQYF. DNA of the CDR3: TGCGCCAGCAGCCGGTCTAGCGGGAGCCTCGAGCAGTACTTC.

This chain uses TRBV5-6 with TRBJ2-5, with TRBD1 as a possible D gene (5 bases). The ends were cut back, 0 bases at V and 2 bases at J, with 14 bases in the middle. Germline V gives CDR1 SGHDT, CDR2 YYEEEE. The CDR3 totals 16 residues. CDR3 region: CASSLEGATKQETQYF. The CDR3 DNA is TGTGCCAGCAGCTTGGAAGGGGCTACGAAACAAGAGACCCAGTACTTC.

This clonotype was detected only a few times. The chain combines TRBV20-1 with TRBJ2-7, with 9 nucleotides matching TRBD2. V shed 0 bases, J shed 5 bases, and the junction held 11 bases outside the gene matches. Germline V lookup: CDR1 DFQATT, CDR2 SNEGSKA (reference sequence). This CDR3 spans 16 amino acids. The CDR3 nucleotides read TGCAGTGCTAGAGAAACGTGGGGCGGGAGGGCACACGAGCAGTACTTC. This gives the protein CSARETWGGRAHEQYF.

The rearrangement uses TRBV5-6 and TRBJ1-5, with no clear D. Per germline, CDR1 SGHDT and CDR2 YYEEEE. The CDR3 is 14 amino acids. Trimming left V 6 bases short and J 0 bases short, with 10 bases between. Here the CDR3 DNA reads TGTGCCAGCACCAGGACGGCTAGCAATCAGCCCCAGCATTTT. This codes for CASTRTASNQPQHF.

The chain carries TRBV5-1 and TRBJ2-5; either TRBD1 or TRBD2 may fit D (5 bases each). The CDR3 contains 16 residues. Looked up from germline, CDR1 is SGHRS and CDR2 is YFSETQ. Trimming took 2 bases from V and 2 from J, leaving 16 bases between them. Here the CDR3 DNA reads TGCGCCAGCAGCTTCACCTCCGGGACGAAACAAGAGACCCAGTACTTC. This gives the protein CASSFTSGTKQETQYF.

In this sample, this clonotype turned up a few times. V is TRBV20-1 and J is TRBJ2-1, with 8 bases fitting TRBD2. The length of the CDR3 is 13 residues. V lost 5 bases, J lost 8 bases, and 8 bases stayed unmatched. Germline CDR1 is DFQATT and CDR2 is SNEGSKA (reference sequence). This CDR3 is CSAAPGGLYEQFF. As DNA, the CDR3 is TGCAGTGCTGCCCCGGGAGGGTTGTATGAGCAGTTCTTC.

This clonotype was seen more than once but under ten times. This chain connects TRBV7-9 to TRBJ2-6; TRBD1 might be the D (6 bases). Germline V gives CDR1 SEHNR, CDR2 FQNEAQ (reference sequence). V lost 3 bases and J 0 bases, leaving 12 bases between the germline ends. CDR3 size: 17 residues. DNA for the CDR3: TGTGCCAGCAGCTTCGGACAGCCTGGCTCTGGGGCCAACGTCCTGACTTTC. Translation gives CASSFGQPGSGANVLTF.

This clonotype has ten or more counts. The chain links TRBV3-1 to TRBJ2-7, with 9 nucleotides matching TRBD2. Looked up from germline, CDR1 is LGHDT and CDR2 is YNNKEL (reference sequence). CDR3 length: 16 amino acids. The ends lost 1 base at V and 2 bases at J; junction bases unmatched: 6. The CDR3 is CASSQAGLARPYEQYF. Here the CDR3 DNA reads TGTGCCAGCAGCCAAGCCGGACTAGCGAGACCCTACGAGCAGTACTTC.